This T cell receptor (beta chain) originates from a study of T cells after posttransplantation cyclophosphamide listed by TCRdb under 2016. Turning to the overall study: T cell repertoire reconstitution was tracked by TRB sequencing after myeloablative bone marrow transplantation in which posttransplantation cyclophosphamide was used as GVHD prophylaxis. Antigen receptor sequencing covered samples from a few dozen PTCy-treated patients and 16 of their related bone marrow donors. TRB sequencing was performed on blood from all 35 or so PTCy patients with 1-year posttransplant specimens. TRB sequencing was also done on up to about 3 additional blood samples from 2 to 5.2 years after transplant in 3 patients, and on pretransplant blood from several patients. Because TRA and TRB clonality correlated tightly in 9 samples, later TCR analyses were limited to TRB. Public TRB sequences were compared against a database of over 3,000 sequences linked to responses to pathogens, tumor antigens, self-antigens and alloantigens. Results the study describes overall, beyond this receptor: At 1-2 months, donor-recipient similarity was low but rose over the first year, and the later blood repertoires were often dominated by donor CD8+ memory clones. The TRB repertoires of T cells infiltrating skin or the GI tract showed only limited overlap with the TRB repertoires found in blood. Across the roughly 48 patients, TRB clonality was highly associated with recipient CMV seropositivity and CMV reactivation, and diversity with PTCy was similar to that in the CNI/methotrexate controls.

The intended sense of this specimen's treatment or condition label: high-dose cyclophosphamide on days +3 and +4 as single-agent GVHD prophylaxis. PTCy patients received busulfan and fludarabine conditioning, a related or unrelated marrow graft, and cyclophosphamide on days +3 and +4. PTCy-treated patients were drawn from a prospective multi-institutional clinical trial. Peripheral blood and bone marrow mononuclear cells were isolated by Ficoll-Hypaque density centrifugation and cryopreserved. Relative to germline, V is 7 bases shorter and J is 7 bases shorter, with 20 bases between their ends. The CDR3, from cysteine to phenylalanine, totals 14 residues. This entry keeps only the CDR3 DNA: 42 bases, framed from base 1. The germline V gene encodes CDR1 SEHNR and CDR2 FQNEAQ (reference sequence). Genomic DNA was used for TRB sequencing, which was performed with the immunoSEQ assay at survey resolution or with the hsTCRB kit. As for the original processing: The immunoSEQ software was used for initial read processing, and the LymphoSeq R package was used for repertoire analyses. For each TRB dataset, clonality was calculated as 1 minus normalized Shannon entropy, and the Gini coefficient was computed as well. Phenotypes of unsorted samples were inferred by mapping TRB sequences from sorted subsets of the recipient or donor onto unsorted samples of the same recipient. TCRdb mirrors the immuneACCESS table, restricted to in-frame sequences. Some clones are absent from its copies; in checked studies, under half trace to an unresolved V gene, and the reason for the others is unknown. V, J and clone size are those of that table, while D and trimming were read from the DNA. This sample holds about 7,200 clones in total, without any singletons. 10% of the sample goes to the ten largest clones.

Relative to its sample, this clone is medium-sized (0.01 to 0.1%). The antigen it recognizes is unknown. Per-base qualities were not stored, and no clone one base away is much larger. The sample consisted of PBMCs, taken after allogeneic stem cell transplant with posttransplant cyclophosphamide. The sequence joins TRBV7-9 to TRBJ2-7; a tentative D call is TRBD2 (6 bases match). This receptor was obtained from a female patient aged 45-65 years who received an allogeneic stem cell transplant from a related donor, was CMV-positive, and had no GVHD. After a transplant, some T cells may have been passed on by the graft donor. The nucleotides read TGTGCCAGCACCCCCGGGTCCGGGGCGGGGGAGCAGTACTTC. Translated, this is CASTPGSGAGEQYF.